The T cell receptor (beta chain) described here comes from a study of blood T cell repertoires in COVID-19 (TCRdb year 2020). Broadly, across the study: Collaborator samples came from the United States, Italy and Spain and covered acute and convalescent phases of COVID-19. Nearly every sample came with metadata listing a de-identified subject ID, COVID-19 status, age in years and sex. The repertoires were made available in a free public database intended to serve as a resource for research on the immune response to SARS-CoV-2. The material from the prospective study consisted of cDNA or gDNA derived from T cells, B-cell-depleted T cells, or PBMCs. Subjects who had been exposed to COVID-19, were actively infected with it, or had recovered from it provided the deeply sampled blood TCRbeta repertoires that made up the dataset. The samples were drawn from two sources: the first 160 participants of the ongoing ImmuneRACE study, and over 1,000 subjects contributed by 6 global collaborators. Where available, HLA class I and class II types were obtained from metadata supplied by the sample provider rather than from assay-based typing.

Overall results and qualifications from the work: Clinical and demographic metadata were provided uncurated, with the amount varying by source and participant.

The immunoSEQ Assay, a bias-controlled multiplex PCR, was used to amplify TCRbeta CDR3 regions from genomic DNA. In the source study's methods: Nucleated cell counts per sample were estimated from amplification of reference gene primers within the assay. To quantify the absolute abundance of each unique TCRbeta CDR3 rearrangement, sequence reads were collapsed and filtered. Productive Simpson clonality was computed per sample as the square root of Simpson's diversity index over productive rearrangements. Entries here come from immuneACCESS through TCRdb and include only in-frame sequences with V and J called. Some clones fail to appear in such tables; in the studies checked, an unresolved V gene covers under half of the shortfall, and the cause of the remainder is unknown. The V and J calls and clone size were taken over from that table, and D and trimming were inferred from the DNA. In this sample the table shows about 480,000 clones, 70% to 90% of which occur a single time. The ten top clones hold 10% to 15% of the sample.

The germline V gene supplies CDR1 MGHDK and CDR2 SYGVNS. CDR3 length: 15 amino acids, cysteine to phenylalanine. Of all the DNA, just the CDR3 is kept, 45 bases in frame from base 1. A distance of 16 bases separates the germline ends of V and J, which lose 6 bases and 4 bases respectively. In Seattle, one collaborating source enrolled patients while the infection was active and tracked those patients longitudinally over the course of disease. Each collaborating institution followed its own protocols to collect whole blood in K2EDTA tubes. For TCRbeta analysis, collaborators shipped samples as frozen whole blood, isolated PBMCs, or DNA extracted from either of those sample types. Concerning this clone: Its target antigen remains unknown. Base qualities were left out, and no much larger clone turns up one base away.

The rearrangement joined TRBV25-1 to TRBJ2-1; the best D guess is TRBD1, with 6 bases matching. Input material: peripheral blood. This sequence was found in a woman between 45 and 65 years old with COVID-19, enrolled during active disease. The CDR3 reads as follows: CASRDGTLNYNEQFF. At the DNA level, the sequence is TGTGCCAGCAGAGACGGGACACTAAATTACAATGAGCAGTTCTTC.